The next 16 T cell receptor beta chains were all read from a single sample in a study of blood T cell repertoires in COVID-19. TCRdb's copy holds only in-frame clones and misses some; the assay was immunoSEQ multiplex PCR. This table has 300,000 to 450,000 clones, roughly 90% appearing once. The specimen sequenced was peripheral blood. These receptors came from a woman aged 25 to 45 with COVID-19, enrolled during active disease.

V is TRBV7-9 and J is TRBJ1-4; D is uncertain. With 4 bases removed from V and 7 bases from J, the gap between germline ends came to 4 bases. Per germline, CDR1 SEHNR and CDR2 FQNEAQ (reference sequence). The CDR3 is 11 residues long. The CDR3 is CASSSSEKLFF. The DNA of the CDR3 is TGTGCCAGCAGCTCGAGTGAAAAACTGTTTTTT. Supplemented by reference TRBV7-9 and TRBJ1-4, the full variable domain reads DTGVSQNPRHKITKRGQNVTFRCDPISEHNRLYWYRQTLGQGPEFLTYFQNEAQLEKSRLLSDRFSAERPKGSFSTLEIQRTEQGDSAMYLCASSSSEKLFFGSGTQLSVL.

The chain uses TRBV7-2 and TRBJ2-1, with D possibly TRBD1 on 5 matching bases. The CDR3 extends over 13 amino acids. Per germline, CDR1 SGHTA and CDR2 FQGNSA. Trimming pared 3 bases from V and 5 bases from J, leaving 8 bases between. CDR3 nucleotides: TGTGCCAGCAGCTTCGACAGAGACAATGAGCAGTTCTTC. It specifies CASSFDRDNEQFF.

J is TRBJ2-2 and V is TRBV4-1; D uncertain. The CDR3 has 12 residues. The germline V gene encodes CDR1 MGHRA and CDR2 YSYEKL. V was trimmed by 1 base and J by 8 bases, leaving 5 bases between them. The CDR3 DNA reads TGCGCCAGCAGCCAAGCCCTAGGGGAGCTGTTTTTT. It codes for CASSQALGELFF.

The count of this clone is one. The chain recombines TRBV27 with TRBJ2-7, with a weak D call TRBD1 (7 bases). Germline CDR1 MNHEY, CDR2 SMNVEV (reference sequence). This CDR3 region has 14 residues. With 3 bases removed from V and 2 bases from J, the gap between germline ends came to 11 bases. The DNA for the CDR3 is TGTGCCAGCAGTTTGACAGGGAGGCCCTACGAGCAGTACTTC. It specifies CASSLTGRPYEQYF.

The gene calls are TRBV6-4 and TRBJ2-6, with D perhaps matching TRBD1 (5 bases). The CDR3 covers 16 residues. Trimming took 3 bases from V and 0 from J, leaving 9 bases between them. The germline V gene has CDR1 MRHNA and CDR2 SNTAGT. The CDR3 reads CASSEGRDSGANVLTF. The DNA of the CDR3 is TGTGCCAGCAGTGAGGGGCGAGACTCTGGGGCCAACGTCCTGACTTTC.

V and J are TRBV6-4 and TRBJ2-1; the match to TRBD1 covers 8 bases. V trimming: 3 bases; J trimming: 6 bases; junction bases outside the gene matches: 7. This CDR3 has 15 residues. CDR1 is MRHNA, CDR2 SNTAGT, per germline. CDR3 sequence (DNA): TGTGCCAGCAGTGAAGGGGCAGGGGGCTCCAATGAGCAGTTCTTC. It encodes CASSEGAGGSNEQFF.

The CDR3 nucleotides are TGTGCCAGCTCACCACCCGGTCGAGCAGGACTTTACAATGAGCAGTTCTTC. As protein: CASSPPGRAGLYNEQFF. This chain joins TRBV18 and TRBJ2-1; maybe TRBD2 (5 bases). This CDR3 is 17 amino acids long. Trimming removed 0 bases from V and 4 bases from J, with 16 bases in between. Germline V gene sequence: CDR1 KGHSH, CDR2 LQKENI.

The J gene is TRBJ2-1, the V gene TRBV28; 12 bases are shared with TRBD2. Germline V CDR1 and CDR2: MDHEN, SYDVKM. The CDR3 has 16 amino acids. The trim removed 4 bases at V and 2 bases at J, leaving 3 bases unmatched. This chain's CDR3 is CASSSSSGGAYNEQFF. The CDR3 DNA follows: TGTGCCAGCAGTTCATCTAGCGGGGGGGCCTACAATGAGCAGTTCTTC. Based on the CDR3 plus reference TRBV28 and TRBJ2-1, the full variable domain is DVKVTQSSRYLVKRTGEKVFLECVQDMDHENMFWYRQDPGLGLRLIYFSYDVKMKEKGDIPEGYSVSREKKERFSLILESASTNQTSMYLCASSSSSGGAYNEQFFGPGTRLTVL.

V is TRBV4-3 and J is TRBJ1-4; tentatively, D is TRBD1 (6 bases). Trimming pared 5 bases from V and 8 bases from J, leaving 18 bases between. The length of the CDR3 is 15 residues. Germline V CDR1 and CDR2: LGHNA, YSLEER. CDR3 DNA sequence: TGCGCCAGCAGCGAAGGGGGGCAGGTATGGGAAAAACTGTTTTTT. This encodes CASSEGGQVWEKLFF.

This clone was found a few times. CDR3 sequence (DNA): TGCGCCAGCAGCTTGGGACTAGCGGGGTCCTACGAGCAGTACTTC. This gives the protein CASSLGLAGSYEQYF. The chain links TRBV5-1 to TRBJ2-7; 11 nucleotides match TRBD2. Unmatched junction bases numbered 0, after V lost 0 bases and J lost 1 base. Germline V gene sequence: CDR1 SGHRS, CDR2 YFSETQ. This CDR3 contains 15 residues.

The CDR3 DNA sequence: TGCGCCAGCAGCTCTAGCGGGGGGGCCTACGAGCAGTACTTC. It translates to CASSSSGGAYEQYF. J is TRBJ2-7 and V is TRBV5-1; 12 nucleotides line up with TRBD2. The junction had 0 bases not matched to a gene; V was cut back by 3 bases and J by 2 bases. CDR3 length equals 14 residues. CDR1 and CDR2 from the germline V gene are SGHRS and YFSETQ.

This chain connects TRBV15 to TRBJ1-6, with unresolved D. Germline CDR1 and CDR2: LNHNV and YYDKDF (reference sequence). V was cut by 1 base and J by 7 bases, with 17 bases left in between. The CDR3 runs to 17 residues. The CDR3 region is CATSRAPHRGLNSPLHF. The CDR3, as DNA: TGTGCCACCAGCAGAGCCCCCCACAGAGGGCTAAATTCACCCCTCCACTTT.

V is TRBV19 and J is TRBJ1-2; TRBD1 matches at 8 bases. CDR3 length: 14 residues. CDR1 is LNHDA and CDR2 is SQIVND in the germline V gene (reference sequence). The V gene end was trimmed by 8 bases and the J gene end by 6 bases; junction bases not matched to a gene: 11. The CDR3 sequence is CASERVDRGHGYTF. CDR3 DNA: TGTGCCAGTGAAAGGGTCGACAGGGGCCATGGCTACACCTTC.

V gene TRBV7-2 combines with J gene TRBJ1-5; D remains unclear. The V gene's germline CDR1 is SGHTA and CDR2 FQGNSA. V lost 1 base to trimming and J lost 7 bases, with 5 bases between them. The CDR3 has 12 residues. CDR3 DNA sequence: TGTGCCAGCAGCTTAGACAGACAGCCCCAGCATTTT. Its translation is CASSLDRQPQHF.

The chain couples TRBV7-7 to TRBJ2-7; 8 nucleotides match TRBD2. The V gene's germline CDR1 is SSHAT and CDR2 FNYEAQ (reference sequence). The CDR3 sequence is 15 residues long. The CDR3 loop is CASSPVDSGRDEQYV. The CDR3 coding sequence is TGTGCTAGCAGTCCCGTCGACAGCGGGAGAGACGAGCAGTACGTC.

V is TRBV3-1 (or the pseudogene TRBV3-2) and J is TRBJ1-2; 10 bases agree with TRBD1. V was clipped by 5 bases and J by 2 bases; unmatched bases: 8. CDR3 size: 16 residues. Per germline, CDR1 LGHDT and CDR2 YNNKEL (reference sequence). CDR3 sequence reads: CASSYHAGQGNYGYTF. CDR3 DNA: TGTGCCAGCAGCTACCATGCGGGACAGGGGAACTATGGCTACACCTTC.